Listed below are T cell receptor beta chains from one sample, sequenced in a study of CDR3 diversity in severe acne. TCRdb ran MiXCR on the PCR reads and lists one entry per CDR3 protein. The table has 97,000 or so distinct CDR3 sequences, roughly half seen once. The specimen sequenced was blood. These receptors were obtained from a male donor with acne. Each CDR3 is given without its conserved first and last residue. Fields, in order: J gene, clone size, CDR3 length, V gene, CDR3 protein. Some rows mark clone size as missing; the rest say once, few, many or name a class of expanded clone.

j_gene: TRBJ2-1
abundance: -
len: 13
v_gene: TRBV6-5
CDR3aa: ASSLSGSGLWEQF

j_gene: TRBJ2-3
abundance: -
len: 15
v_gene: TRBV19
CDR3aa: ASCAYHLAGSTDTQY

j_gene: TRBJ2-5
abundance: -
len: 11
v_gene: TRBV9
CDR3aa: ASSLWRGETQY

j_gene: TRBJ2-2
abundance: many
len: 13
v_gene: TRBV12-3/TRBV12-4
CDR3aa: ASSFRGRVSGELF

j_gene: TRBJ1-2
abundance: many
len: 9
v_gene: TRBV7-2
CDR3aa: ASRLNYGYT

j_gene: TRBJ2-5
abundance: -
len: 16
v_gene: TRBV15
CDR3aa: ATSRDPGYGRHLETQY

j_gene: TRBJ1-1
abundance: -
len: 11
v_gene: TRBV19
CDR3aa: ARREGVNTEAF

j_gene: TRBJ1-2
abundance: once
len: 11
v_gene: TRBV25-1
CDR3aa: ASKFQGTYGYT

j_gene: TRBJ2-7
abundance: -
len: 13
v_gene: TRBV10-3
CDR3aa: AITDGSTATYEQY

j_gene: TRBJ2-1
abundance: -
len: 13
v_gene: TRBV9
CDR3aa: ASSDRTSGSYEQF

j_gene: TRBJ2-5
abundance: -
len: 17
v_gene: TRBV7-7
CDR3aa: ASSESGLAGDQYQETQY

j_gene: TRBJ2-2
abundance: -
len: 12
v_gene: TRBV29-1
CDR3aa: SVEEQGYTGELF

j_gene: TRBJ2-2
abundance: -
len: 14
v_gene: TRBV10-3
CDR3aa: AAAGVGSGSPGELF

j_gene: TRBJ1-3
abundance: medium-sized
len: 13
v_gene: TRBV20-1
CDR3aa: SARGGGRKGNTIY

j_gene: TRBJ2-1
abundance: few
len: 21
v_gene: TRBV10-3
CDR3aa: AISDRGTSGRTEGESSYNEQF

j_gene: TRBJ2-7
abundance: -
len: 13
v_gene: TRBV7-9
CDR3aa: ASSRLGAGGPEQY